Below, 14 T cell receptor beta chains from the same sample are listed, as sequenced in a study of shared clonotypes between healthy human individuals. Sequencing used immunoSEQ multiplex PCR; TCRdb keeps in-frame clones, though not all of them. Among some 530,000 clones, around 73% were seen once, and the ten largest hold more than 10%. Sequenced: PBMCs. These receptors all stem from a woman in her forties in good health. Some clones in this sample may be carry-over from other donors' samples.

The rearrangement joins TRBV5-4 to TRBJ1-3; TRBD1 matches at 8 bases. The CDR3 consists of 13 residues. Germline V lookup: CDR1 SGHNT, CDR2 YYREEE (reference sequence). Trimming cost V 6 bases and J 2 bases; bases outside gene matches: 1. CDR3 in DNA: TGTGCCAGCAAGGACAGGGCTGGAAACACCATATATTTT. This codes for CASKDRAGNTIYF.

The CDR3 DNA reads as TGTGCCAGCAGCCCAGGACAGGGGGTAAATTCACCCCTCCACTTT. Encoded protein: CASSPGQGVNSPLHF. The chain links TRBV14 to TRBJ1-6, with TRBD1 matching over 10 bases. V lost 4 bases and J lost 7; bases outside the gene matches: 4. The CDR3 is made up of 15 amino acids. Germline assignment: CDR1 SGHDN and CDR2 FVKESK.

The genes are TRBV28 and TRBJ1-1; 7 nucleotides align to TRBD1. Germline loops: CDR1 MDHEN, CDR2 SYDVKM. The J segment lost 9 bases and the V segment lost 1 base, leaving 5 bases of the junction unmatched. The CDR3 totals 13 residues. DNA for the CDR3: TGTGCCAGCAGTTTATTAGCACAGGGGCAAGCTTTCTTT. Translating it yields CASSLLAQGQAFF.

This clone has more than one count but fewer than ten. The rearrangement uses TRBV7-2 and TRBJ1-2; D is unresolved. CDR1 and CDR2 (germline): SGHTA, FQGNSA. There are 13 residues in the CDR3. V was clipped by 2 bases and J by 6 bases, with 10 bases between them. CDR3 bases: TGTGCCAGCAGCTTATACGAGGGTCATGGCTACACCTTC. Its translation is CASSLYEGHGYTF.

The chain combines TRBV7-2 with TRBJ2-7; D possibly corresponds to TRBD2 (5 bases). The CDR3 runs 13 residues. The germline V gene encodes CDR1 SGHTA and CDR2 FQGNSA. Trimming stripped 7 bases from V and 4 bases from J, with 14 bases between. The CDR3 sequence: CASIPWRRYEQYF. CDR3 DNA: TGTGCCAGCATCCCGTGGAGGAGGTACGAGCAGTACTTC. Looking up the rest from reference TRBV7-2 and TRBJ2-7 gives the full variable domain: GAGVSQSPSNKVTEKGKDVELRCDPISGHTALYWYRQSLGQGLEFLIYFQGNSAPDKSGLPSDRFSAERTGGSVSTLTIQRTQQEDSAVYLCASIPWRRYEQYFGPGTRLTVT.

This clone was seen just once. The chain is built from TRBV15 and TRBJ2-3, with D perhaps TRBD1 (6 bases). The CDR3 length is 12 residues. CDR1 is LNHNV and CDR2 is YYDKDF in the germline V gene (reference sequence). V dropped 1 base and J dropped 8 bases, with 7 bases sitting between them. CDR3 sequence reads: CATSRGGGTQYF. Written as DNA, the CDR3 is TGTGCCACCAGCAGAGGAGGGGGTACGCAGTATTTT.

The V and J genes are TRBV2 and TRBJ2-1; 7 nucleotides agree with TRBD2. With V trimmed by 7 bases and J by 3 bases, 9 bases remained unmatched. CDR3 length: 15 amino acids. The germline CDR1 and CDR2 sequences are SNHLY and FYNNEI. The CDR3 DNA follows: TGTGCCAGCACCCTCGAGCGGGACTTCTACAATGAGCAGTTCTTC. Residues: CASTLERDFYNEQFF. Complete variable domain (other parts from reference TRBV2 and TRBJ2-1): EPEVTQTPSHQVTQMGQEVILRCVPISNHLYFYWYRQILGQKVEFLVSFYNNEISEKSEIFDDQFSVERPDGSNFTLKIRSTKLEDSAMYFCASTLERDFYNEQFFGPGTRLTVL.

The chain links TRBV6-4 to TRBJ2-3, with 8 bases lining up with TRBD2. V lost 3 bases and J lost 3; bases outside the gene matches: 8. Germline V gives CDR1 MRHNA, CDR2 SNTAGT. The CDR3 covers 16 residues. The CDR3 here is CASSETFSGNTDTQYF. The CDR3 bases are TGTGCCAGCAGTGAGACCTTTAGCGGGAATACAGATACGCAGTATTTT.

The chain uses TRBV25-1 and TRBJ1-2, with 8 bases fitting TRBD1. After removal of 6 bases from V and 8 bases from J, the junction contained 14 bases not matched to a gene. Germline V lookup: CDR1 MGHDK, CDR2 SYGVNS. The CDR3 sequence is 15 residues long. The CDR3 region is CASRDLSGQGGGYTF. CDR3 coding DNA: TGTGCCAGCAGGGATCTGTCTGGACAGGGTGGCGGCTACACCTTC.

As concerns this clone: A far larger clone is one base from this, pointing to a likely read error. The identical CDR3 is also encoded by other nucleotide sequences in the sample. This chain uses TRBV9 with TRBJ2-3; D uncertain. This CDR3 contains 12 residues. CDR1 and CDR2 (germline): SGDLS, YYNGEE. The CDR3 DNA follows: TGCGCCAGCAGCCTCCTACTGGATACGCAGTATTTT. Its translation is CASSLLLDTQYF.

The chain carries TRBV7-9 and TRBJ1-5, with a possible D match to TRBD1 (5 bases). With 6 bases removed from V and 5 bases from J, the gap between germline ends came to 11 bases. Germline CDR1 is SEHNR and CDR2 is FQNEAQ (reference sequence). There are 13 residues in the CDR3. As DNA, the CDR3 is TGTGCCAGCAGTGAGGGGTTGTATCAGCCCCAGCATTTT. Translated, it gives CASSEGLYQPQHF.

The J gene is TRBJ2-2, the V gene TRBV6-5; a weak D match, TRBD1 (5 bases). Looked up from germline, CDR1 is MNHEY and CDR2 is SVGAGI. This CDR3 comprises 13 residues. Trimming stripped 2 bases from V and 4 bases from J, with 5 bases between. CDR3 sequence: CASSYRGTGELFF. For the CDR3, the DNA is TGTGCCAGCAGTTACAGGGGCACCGGGGAGCTGTTTTTT.

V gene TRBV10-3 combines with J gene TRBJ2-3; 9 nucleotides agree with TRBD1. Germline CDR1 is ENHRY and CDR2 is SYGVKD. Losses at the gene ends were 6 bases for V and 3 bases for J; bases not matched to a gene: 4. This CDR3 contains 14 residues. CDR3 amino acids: CAISPDRGTDTQYF. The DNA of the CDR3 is TGTGCCATCAGCCCTGACAGGGGGACAGATACGCAGTATTTT.

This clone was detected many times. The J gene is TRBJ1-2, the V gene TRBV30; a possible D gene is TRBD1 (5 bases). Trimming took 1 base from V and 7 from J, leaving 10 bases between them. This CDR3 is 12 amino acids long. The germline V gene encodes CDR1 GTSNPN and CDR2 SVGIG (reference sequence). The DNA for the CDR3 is TGTGCCTGGAGTGAACAGGCCGGTGGCTACACCTTC. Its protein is CAWSEQAGGYTF.